The 5 T cell receptor beta chains given below trace back to one sample, sequenced in a study of regulatory T cells in long-lasting Graves disease (TCRdb year 2021). Sample time point, as interpreted from the label and publication: persistent/refractory GD, antithyroid drugs over 5 years with positive TRAb. RNA was extracted from PBMCs in TRIzol for both TCR sequencing and RNA sequencing. Libraries came from multiplex PCR. The sample was run on an Illumina HiSeq 4000. CDR3 regions were amplified by Arm-PCR with iRepertoire HTBI primers to construct TCR beta libraries. TCRdb's own reprocessing of the public reads used fastp at Q25 and MiXCR and kept productive beta chains. Entries are consolidated by CDR3 protein sequence, retaining the most common genes and DNA. This sample has a few hundred thousand distinct CDR3 sequences in its table, and about 22% of those were observed once. Of the sample, around 7% falls within the top ten clones.

The sample in question was peripheral blood mononuclear cells (PBMCs), obtained when the disease was refractory, from a patient treated with antithyroid drugs. The origin of the receptors is a female donor with Graves disease.

This clonotype was counted only a few times. This chain connects TRBV6-6 to TRBJ2-1, with 8 bases matching TRBD1. Germline CDR1 is MNHNY and CDR2 is SVGAGI (reference sequence). The CDR3 runs to 15 residues. V shed 0 bases, J shed 7 bases, and the junction held 5 bases outside the gene matches. The CDR3 nucleotides read TGTGCCAGCAGTTACTCGGACAGGGTGGTGAATGAGCAGTTCTTC. Amino acid sequence: CASSYSDRVVNEQFF.

Only a few counts were recorded for this clonotype. The V gene is TRBV9, the J gene TRBJ1-4; 9 nucleotides line up with TRBD1. Germline V CDR1 and CDR2: SGDLS, YYNGEE. This CDR3 spans 16 amino acids. The J segment lost 6 bases and the V segment lost 3 bases, leaving 9 bases of the junction unmatched. CDR3 nucleotide sequence: TGTGCCAGCAGCGCGCCTGCCGGGACAGGGTATGAAAAACTGTTTTTT. Its protein is CASSAPAGTGYEKLFF.

This clonotype was observed a few times. The rearrangement links TRBV7-9 to TRBJ2-5, with 13 bases fitting TRBD2. Germline trimming cut 4 bases from V and 4 bases from J; bases unmatched to any gene: 6. This CDR3 spans 16 amino acids. Germline CDR1 and CDR2: SEHNR and FQNEAQ (reference sequence). As DNA, the CDR3 is TGTGCCAGCAGCTCAAGGACTAGCGGGGGCCTAGAGACCCAGTACTTC. This gives the protein CASSSRTSGGLETQYF.

This clonotype was found many times. This chain connects TRBV29-1 to TRBJ1-2; D is possibly TRBD1 (6 bases). The V and J ends lost 3 bases and 3 bases respectively, with 11 bases between them. The germline CDR1 and CDR2 sequences are SQVTM and ANQGSEA. The CDR3 has 13 amino acids. The CDR3 DNA reads as TGCAGCGTTGATAGGGACATAGACTATGGCTACACCTTC. It yields the protein CSVDRDIDYGYTF.

CDR3 amino acids: CASSIGGPANYGYTF. The DNA for the CDR3 is TGTGCCAGCAGTATAGGGGGACCTGCTAACTATGGCTACACCTTC. The chain links TRBV27 to TRBJ1-2, with D perhaps matching TRBD1 (6 bases). The CDR3 length is 15 residues. Germline CDR1 MNHEY, CDR2 SMNVEV (reference sequence). V dropped 5 bases and J dropped 0 bases, with 13 bases sitting between them.